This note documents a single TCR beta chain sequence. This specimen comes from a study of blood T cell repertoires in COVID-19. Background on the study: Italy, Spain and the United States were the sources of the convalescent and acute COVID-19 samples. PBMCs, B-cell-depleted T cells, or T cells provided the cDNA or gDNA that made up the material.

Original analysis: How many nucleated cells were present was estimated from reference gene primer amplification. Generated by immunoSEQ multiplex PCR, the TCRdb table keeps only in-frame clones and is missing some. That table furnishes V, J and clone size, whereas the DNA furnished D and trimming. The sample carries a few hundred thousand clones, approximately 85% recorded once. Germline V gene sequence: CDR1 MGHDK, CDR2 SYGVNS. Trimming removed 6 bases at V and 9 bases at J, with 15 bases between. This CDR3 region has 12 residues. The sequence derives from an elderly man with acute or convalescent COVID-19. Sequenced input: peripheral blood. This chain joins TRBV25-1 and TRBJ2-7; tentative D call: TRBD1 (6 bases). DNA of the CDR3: TGTGCCAGCAGCCTTAACCAGGGGAGGCAGTACTTC. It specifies CASSLNQGRQYF.